The table lists the clone carrying this T cell receptor (beta chain) with a count of one. Germline is not matched at one junction end, which may reflect a read error. These data originate in a study of blood T cell repertoires in COVID-19. Background on the study: PBMCs, B-cell-depleted T cells, or T cells provided the cDNA or gDNA that made up the material.

Original handling: Cell counts per sample came from amplifying reference gene primers. The assay was immunoSEQ multiplex PCR, and TCRdb's table has in-frame clones only and misses some. D and trimming come from the DNA, and the V and J calls and clone size come from that table. This sample has approximately 230,000 clones, with 87% found just once. Germline V CDR1 and CDR2: SGHTA, FQGNSA. The CDR3 totals 14 residues. The sequence derives from a young man with active or convalescent COVID-19. The source material was peripheral blood. The chain has TRBV7-2 and TRBJ2-2; 9 bases align to TRBD2. In DNA, the CDR3 is TGTGCCAGCAGCCCTAGCGGGGCCACCCGGGAGCTGTTTTTT. It is translated as CASSPSGATRELFF. The variable domain in full, with the rest retrieved from reference TRBV7-2 and TRBJ2-2, is GAGVSQSPSNKVTEKGKDVELRCDPISGHTALYWYRQSLGQGLEFLIYFQGNSAPDKSGLPSDRFSAERTGGSVSTLTIQRTQQEDSAVYLCASSPSGATRELFFGEGSRLTVL.